These T cell receptor beta chains were read from a single sample in a study of shared clonotypes between healthy human individuals. TCRdb keeps only in-frame clones here, not all; method: immunoSEQ multiplex PCR. The profile shows about 2.1 million clones, 93% of them singletons. Source material: naive CD8+ T cells from PBMCs. The receptors come from a man aged 18 to 30 in good health. Some clones in this sample may be carry-over from other donors' samples. CDR3s include the opening cysteine and the closing phenylalanine or tryptophan. Each record gives: CDR3 protein, CDR3 DNA, V gene, J gene, D gene, clone size, CDR3 length. A D gene is named only where the DNA matches it firmly. Clone size, where shown, is once, few, many, or a class for clones that have expanded.

cdr3_aa: CASRLPGLAGDEQYF
cdr3_nt: TGTGCCAGCAGGCTTCCGGGACTAGCGGGAGACGAGCAGTACTTC
v_call: TRBV28
j_call: TRBJ2-7
d_call: TRBD2
clone_size: .
cdr3_length: 15

cdr3_aa: CASSPVGGGTYEQYF
cdr3_nt: TGTGCCAGCTCACCGGTTGGCGGGGGAACCTACGAGCAGTACTTC
v_call: TRBV18
j_call: TRBJ2-7
d_call: TRBD2
clone_size: .
cdr3_length: 15

cdr3_aa: CAISAPGSTGDGYTF
cdr3_nt: TGTGCCATCAGTGCGCCAGGGTCGACAGGGGATGGCTACACCTTC
v_call: TRBV10-3
j_call: TRBJ1-2
d_call: TRBD1
clone_size: .
cdr3_length: 15

cdr3_aa: CASSGWGGGGNQPQHF
cdr3_nt: TGTGCCAGTAGTGGCTGGGGAGGGGGCGGCAATCAGCCCCAGCATTTT
v_call: TRBV19
j_call: TRBJ1-5
d_call: TRBD1
clone_size: .
cdr3_length: 16

cdr3_aa: CASSLVTGGDPEAFF
cdr3_nt: TGTGCCAGCAGCTTGGTGACCGGAGGGGACCCTGAAGCTTTCTTT
v_call: TRBV5-4
j_call: TRBJ1-1
d_call: .
clone_size: .
cdr3_length: 15

cdr3_aa: CASSLTLIGTDQLNYGYTF
cdr3_nt: TGTGCCAGCAGCTTAACGTTAATCGGGACCGATCAACTGAACTATGGCTACACCTTC
v_call: TRBV7-9
j_call: TRBJ1-2
d_call: .
clone_size: .
cdr3_length: 19

cdr3_aa: CASSTGDRGTDTQYF
cdr3_nt: TGTGCCAGCAGTACCGGGGACAGGGGGACAGATACGCAGTATTTT
v_call: TRBV6-5
j_call: TRBJ2-3
d_call: TRBD1
clone_size: .
cdr3_length: 15

cdr3_aa: CASSRLGQLNTGELFF
cdr3_nt: TGCGCCAGCAGCCGCCTTGGACAGCTAAACACCGGGGAGCTGTTTTTT
v_call: TRBV4-3
j_call: TRBJ2-2
d_call: .
clone_size: .
cdr3_length: 16

cdr3_aa: CASSSTGGWGEQFF
cdr3_nt: TGTGCCAGCAGTTCGACAGGGGGCTGGGGGGAGCAGTTCTTC
v_call: TRBV27
j_call: TRBJ2-1
d_call: TRBD1
clone_size: .
cdr3_length: 14

cdr3_aa: CASSMASTYEQYF
cdr3_nt: TGTGCCAGTAGTATGGCTAGTACGTACGAGCAGTACTTC
v_call: TRBV19
j_call: TRBJ2-7
d_call: .
clone_size: .
cdr3_length: 13

cdr3_aa: CASSPGDGYTF
cdr3_nt: TGCGCCAGCAGCCCAGGGGATGGCTACACCTTC
v_call: TRBV5-1
j_call: TRBJ1-2
d_call: .
clone_size: .
cdr3_length: 11

cdr3_aa: CSVKGRTGELFF
cdr3_nt: TGCAGCGTTAAGGGACGCACCGGGGAGCTGTTTTTT
v_call: TRBV29-1
j_call: TRBJ2-2
d_call: .
clone_size: .
cdr3_length: 12

cdr3_aa: CASSFGGFYEQYF
cdr3_nt: TGTGCCAGCAGCTTCGGAGGGTTCTACGAGCAGTACTTC
v_call: TRBV7-9
j_call: TRBJ2-7
d_call: .
clone_size: .
cdr3_length: 13

cdr3_aa: CASSLGLTGAYGYTF
cdr3_nt: TGTGCCAGCAGCTTAGGTCTGACAGGGGCCTATGGCTACACCTTC
v_call: TRBV7-6
j_call: TRBJ1-2
d_call: TRBD1
clone_size: .
cdr3_length: 15

cdr3_aa: CASKGGGNTEAFF
cdr3_nt: TGTGCCAGTAAAGGGGGAGGGAACACTGAAGCTTTCTTT
v_call: TRBV19
j_call: TRBJ1-1
d_call: .
clone_size: .
cdr3_length: 13

cdr3_aa: CAWSQGTSGRGNEQFF
cdr3_nt: TGTGCCTGGAGTCAAGGGACTAGCGGGAGAGGCAATGAGCAGTTCTTC
v_call: TRBV30
j_call: TRBJ2-1
d_call: TRBD2
clone_size: .
cdr3_length: 16

cdr3_aa: CASSPRDRQETQYF
cdr3_nt: TGTGCCAGCAGCCCCCGGGACAGACAAGAGACCCAGTACTTC
v_call: TRBV7-7
j_call: TRBJ2-5
d_call: TRBD1
clone_size: .
cdr3_length: 14

cdr3_aa: CASSLTKYQPQHF
cdr3_nt: TGTGCCAGCAGTCTGACTAAGTATCAGCCCCAGCATTTT
v_call: TRBV28
j_call: TRBJ1-5
d_call: .
clone_size: .
cdr3_length: 13

cdr3_aa: CAWSVRVTEAFF
cdr3_nt: TGTGCCTGGAGTGTACGGGTAACTGAAGCTTTCTTT
v_call: TRBV30
j_call: TRBJ1-1
d_call: .
clone_size: .
cdr3_length: 12

cdr3_aa: CASSLLGADGYTF
cdr3_nt: TGTGCCAGCAGTTTATTGGGGGCCGATGGCTACACCTTC
v_call: TRBV27
j_call: TRBJ1-2
d_call: .
clone_size: .
cdr3_length: 13

cdr3_aa: CAISEIVAGARHEQYF
cdr3_nt: TGTGCCATCAGTGAGATCGTAGCGGGAGCTCGGCACGAGCAGTACTTC
v_call: TRBV10-3
j_call: TRBJ2-7
d_call: TRBD2
clone_size: .
cdr3_length: 16

cdr3_aa: CASSPPPEAVNTEAFF
cdr3_nt: TGTGCCAGCAGTCCCCCCCCGGAAGCTGTGAACACTGAAGCTTTCTTT
v_call: TRBV28
j_call: TRBJ1-1
d_call: .
clone_size: .
cdr3_length: 16

cdr3_aa: CASSVAERLYSTDTQYF
cdr3_nt: TGTGCCAGCAGCGTAGCTGAGCGTCTATACAGCACAGATACGCAGTATTTT
v_call: TRBV9
j_call: TRBJ2-3
d_call: .
clone_size: .
cdr3_length: 17

cdr3_aa: CASSSTGGFRTEAFF
cdr3_nt: TGTGCCAGTAGTAGTACAGGGGGCTTTCGCACTGAAGCTTTCTTT
v_call: TRBV19
j_call: TRBJ1-1
d_call: TRBD1
clone_size: .
cdr3_length: 15

cdr3_aa: CASSSVAVRKADTQYF
cdr3_nt: TGTGCCAGCAGTTCTGTAGCGGTTAGAAAGGCGGATACGCAGTATTTT
v_call: TRBV6-5
j_call: TRBJ2-3
d_call: .
clone_size: .
cdr3_length: 16

cdr3_aa: CASNERKMSTDTQYF
cdr3_nt: TGTGCCAGCAATGAACGGAAAATGAGCACAGATACGCAGTATTTT
v_call: TRBV6-1
j_call: TRBJ2-3
d_call: .
clone_size: .
cdr3_length: 15

cdr3_aa: CASSSRRDIQNF
cdr3_nt: TGTGCCAGCAGCTCAAGACGGGACATTCAGAATTTT
v_call: TRBV13
j_call: TRBJ2-3
d_call: .
clone_size: .
cdr3_length: 12

cdr3_aa: CASSTSGEYHEQYF
cdr3_nt: TGTGCCAGTAGTACTTCCGGGGAGTACCACGAGCAGTACTTC
v_call: TRBV19
j_call: TRBJ2-7
d_call: .
clone_size: .
cdr3_length: 14

cdr3_aa: CASSLGGRLWHF
cdr3_nt: TGTGCCAGCAGTTTAGGCGGAAGACTTTGGCATTTT
v_call: TRBV27
j_call: TRBJ1-5
d_call: .
clone_size: .
cdr3_length: 12

cdr3_aa: CASSHYAPIGSLNTEAFF
cdr3_nt: TGTGCCAGCAGCCATTATGCCCCGATTGGGAGTCTGAACACTGAAGCTTTCTTT
v_call: TRBV7-6
j_call: TRBJ1-1
d_call: .
clone_size: .
cdr3_length: 18

cdr3_aa: CASSVIRLGLAGISDEQFF
cdr3_nt: TGTGCCAGCAGCGTAATCAGGCTCGGACTAGCGGGAATCTCCGATGAGCAGTTCTTC
v_call: TRBV7-8
j_call: TRBJ2-1
d_call: TRBD2
clone_size: .
cdr3_length: 19

cdr3_aa: CASSWGTEAFF
cdr3_nt: TGTGCCAGCAGTTGGGGGACTGAAGCTTTCTTT
v_call: TRBV28
j_call: TRBJ1-1
d_call: .
clone_size: .
cdr3_length: 11

cdr3_aa: CASSQLADSYEQYF
cdr3_nt: TGTGCCAGCAGCCAACTAGCGGACTCCTACGAGCAGTACTTC
v_call: TRBV7-8
j_call: TRBJ2-7
d_call: TRBD2
clone_size: .
cdr3_length: 14

cdr3_aa: CASSLEEAGLLYNEQFF
cdr3_nt: TGCGCCAGCAGCTTGGAGGAAGCGGGGCTGCTATACAATGAGCAGTTCTTC
v_call: TRBV5-1
j_call: TRBJ2-1
d_call: TRBD2
clone_size: .
cdr3_length: 17

cdr3_aa: CASNHDPYLNTEAFF
cdr3_nt: TGTGCCAGCAACCACGACCCTTACCTGAACACTGAAGCTTTCTTT
v_call: TRBV27
j_call: TRBJ1-1
d_call: .
clone_size: .
cdr3_length: 15

cdr3_aa: CASSLGADEETQYF
cdr3_nt: TGTGCCAGCAGCTTGGGGGCAGACGAAGAGACCCAGTACTTC
v_call: TRBV5-6
j_call: TRBJ2-5
d_call: .
clone_size: once
cdr3_length: 14